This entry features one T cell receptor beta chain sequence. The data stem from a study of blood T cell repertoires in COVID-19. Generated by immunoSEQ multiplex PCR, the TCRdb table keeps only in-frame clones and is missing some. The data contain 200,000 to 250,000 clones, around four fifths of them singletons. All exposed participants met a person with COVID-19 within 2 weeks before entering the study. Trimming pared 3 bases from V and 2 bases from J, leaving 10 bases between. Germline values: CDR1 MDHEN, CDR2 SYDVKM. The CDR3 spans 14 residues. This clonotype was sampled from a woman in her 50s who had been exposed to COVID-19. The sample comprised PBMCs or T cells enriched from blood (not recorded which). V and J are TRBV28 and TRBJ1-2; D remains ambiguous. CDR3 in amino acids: CASSLSSGNYGYTF. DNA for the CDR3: TGTGCCAGCAGTTTGAGCAGCGGGAACTATGGCTACACCTTC.